The 9 T cell receptor beta chains below were found in one sample sequenced in a study of beta chain features in type 1 diabetes. Findings and caveats of the study: All four CD4+ subsets of Type 1 diabetes patients contained TCRB CDR3s that were moderately but significantly shorter.

The whole isolated RNA underwent reverse transcription, so sequencing captured expressed TCRB transcripts. Sequencing used immunoSEQ multiplex PCR; TCRdb keeps in-frame clones, though not all of them. The sample lists more than 300,000 clones, roughly 12% occurring once. Their cognate antigens are unknown. The sample was naive CD4+ T cells from blood. These TCRs come from a woman aged 18-35 years with type 1 diabetes.

The chain has TRBV5-1 and TRBJ1-5; TRBD1 aligns across 7 bases. The ends lost 3 bases at V and 4 bases at J; junction bases unmatched: 10. The CDR3 is 16 residues long. Germline CDR1 reads SGHRS; CDR2 reads YFSETQ. The DNA for the CDR3 is TGCGCCAGCAGCTCCCAGCCCCGGGACAGTAATCAGCCCCAGCATTTT. Translating it yields CASSSQPRDSNQPQHF. Complete variable domain (other parts from reference TRBV5-1 and TRBJ1-5): KAGVTQTPRYLIKTRGQQVTLSCSPISGHRSVSWYQQTPGQGLQFLFEYFSETQRNKGNFPGRFSGRQFSNSRSEMNVSTLELGDSALYLCASSSQPRDSNQPQHFGDGTRLSIL.

V usage is TRBV7-2 and J usage is TRBJ1-1; D uncertain. The CDR3 consists of 13 residues. The ends were cut back, 4 bases at V and 6 bases at J, with 12 bases in the middle. Looked up from germline, CDR1 is SGHTA and CDR2 is FQGNSA. The CDR3 bases are TGTGCCAGCAGCTCCCTCGACGGGGCTGAAGCTTTCTTT. The encoded protein is CASSSLDGAEAFF.

This clone was observed a few times. The chain uses TRBV29-1 and TRBJ1-1; D uncertain. V dropped 4 bases and J dropped 0 bases, with 12 bases sitting between them. From germline, CDR1 is SQVTM and CDR2 ANQGSEA. This CDR3 comprises 14 residues. DNA for the CDR3: TGCAGCGTTGTCCCACGAGCCGTGAACACTGAAGCTTTCTTT. As protein: CSVVPRAVNTEAFF. The entire variable domain, with the rest obtained from reference TRBV29-1 and TRBJ1-1, is as follows: SAVISQKPSRDICQRGTSLTIQCQVDSQVTMMFWYRQQPGQSLTLIATANQGSEATYESGFVIDKFPISRPNLTFSTLTVSNMSPEDSSIYLCSVVPRAVNTEAFFGQGTRLTVV.

This clone showed up just a few times. This chain uses TRBV5-1 with TRBJ2-1, with TRBD2 matching 13 bases. The CDR3 is made up of 15 amino acids. From germline, CDR1 is SGHRS and CDR2 YFSETQ. The V and J ends lost 6 bases and 6 bases, in that order; junction bases with no gene match: 6. This chain's CDR3 is CASNDRLAGGNEQFF. CDR3 DNA sequence: TGCGCCAGCAACGATCGACTAGCGGGAGGCAATGAGCAGTTCTTC.

This clone was seen more than once but under ten times. This sequence joins TRBV9 and TRBJ1-1, with D hard to call. The CDR3 has 14 residues. The V and J ends lost 4 bases and 3 bases respectively, with 13 bases between them. Germline V gives CDR1 SGDLS, CDR2 YYNGEE. The CDR3 DNA follows: TGTGCCAGCAGCCAACAGCCGGGAGACACTGAAGCTTTCTTT. Amino acid sequence: CASSQQPGDTEAFF. Complete variable domain (other parts from reference TRBV9 and TRBJ1-1): DSGVTQTPKHLITATGQRVTLRCSPRSGDLSVYWYQQSLDQGLQFLIQYYNGEERAKGNILERFSAQQFPDLHSELNLSSLELGDSALYFCASSQQPGDTEAFFGQGTRLTVV.

This clone was observed a few times. The V call is TRBV11-2, the J call TRBJ2-5; D is uncertain. The V and J ends lost 1 base and 2 bases respectively, with 5 bases between them. This CDR3 has 13 amino acids. Germline-derived CDR1 and CDR2 are SGHAT and FQNNGV. The CDR3 region is CASSLVYQETQYF. CDR3 nucleotides: TGTGCCAGCAGCTTAGTCTATCAAGAGACCCAGTACTTC.

V usage is TRBV5-6 and J usage is TRBJ2-7, with unresolved D. V was pared by 1 base and J by 3 bases, with 14 bases between. The CDR3 totals 15 residues. Germline V lookup: CDR1 SGHDT, CDR2 YYEEEE. CDR3 sequence: CASSLNLRNSYEQYF. The CDR3 DNA is TGTGCCAGCAGCTTGAACTTGAGGAATAGCTACGAGCAGTACTTC.

In its sample, this clone was seen a few times. The chain employs TRBV4-1 and TRBJ1-4; 7 bases line up with TRBD1. The CDR3 extends over 15 amino acids. Germline V lookup: CDR1 MGHRA, CDR2 YSYEKL. V was clipped by 1 base and J by 4 bases; unmatched bases: 3. In DNA form, the CDR3 reads TGCGCCAGCAGCCAAGGCGACAGGGATAATGAAAAACTGTTTTTT. Its protein is CASSQGDRDNEKLFF.

The chain links TRBV11-2 to TRBJ2-1, with a weak D call TRBD1 (5 bases). This CDR3 is 16 amino acids long. CDR1 is SGHAT, CDR2 FQNNGV, per germline. Trimming pared 0 bases from V and 6 bases from J, leaving 15 bases between. The CDR3 DNA is TGTGCCAGCAGCTTAGATTTGACAGCCATCCCCAATGAGCAGTTCTTC. It translates to CASSLDLTAIPNEQFF.